This T cell receptor beta chain appears in the sequencing data of a study of T cell responses to AZD1222 COVID-19 vaccine. The CDR3 is 19 residues long. Germline V gene data show CDR1 as SGDLS and CDR2 as YYNGEE. V dropped 4 bases and J dropped 0; count of bases not matched to a gene: 14. On this clone itself: The antigen remains undetermined.

Measured with immunoSEQ multiplex PCR; TCRdb has only the in-frame clones, and not every one. The sample includes tens of thousands of clones, 81% seen only once; the top ten take approximately 24%. Pooling was applied to second doses at about 4 or about 12 weeks. Overall study findings and caveats: Donors in the cohort were predominantly white British and more often female, and clonal diversity was possibly underestimated.

This TCR was sampled from an adult who received the AZD1222 COVID-19 vaccine. The chain joins TRBV9 to TRBJ2-7; 12 bases map to TRBD2. Material: peripheral blood, obtained 28 days after the second AZD1222 dose. The CDR3 protein is CASSPSGTSGFPTSYEQYF. The DNA of the CDR3 is TGTGCCAGCAGCCCCTCCGGGACTAGCGGGTTTCCAACCTCCTACGAGCAGTACTTC.